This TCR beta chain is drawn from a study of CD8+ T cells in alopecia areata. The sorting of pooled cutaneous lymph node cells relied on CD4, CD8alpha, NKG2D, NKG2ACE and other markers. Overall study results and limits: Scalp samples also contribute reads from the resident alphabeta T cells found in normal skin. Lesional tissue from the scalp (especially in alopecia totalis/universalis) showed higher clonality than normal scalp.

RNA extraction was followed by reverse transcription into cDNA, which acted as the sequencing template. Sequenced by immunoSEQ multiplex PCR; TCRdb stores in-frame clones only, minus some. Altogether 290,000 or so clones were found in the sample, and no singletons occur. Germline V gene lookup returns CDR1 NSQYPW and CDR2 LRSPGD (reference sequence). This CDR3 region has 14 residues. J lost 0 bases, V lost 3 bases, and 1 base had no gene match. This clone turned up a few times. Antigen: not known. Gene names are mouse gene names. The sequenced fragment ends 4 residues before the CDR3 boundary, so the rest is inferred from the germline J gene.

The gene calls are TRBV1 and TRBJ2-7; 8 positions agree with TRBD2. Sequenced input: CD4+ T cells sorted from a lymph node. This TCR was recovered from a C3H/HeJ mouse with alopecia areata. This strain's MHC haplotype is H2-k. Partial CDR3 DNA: TGCACCTGCAGTGCGGGACTGGCCTCCTAT. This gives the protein CTCSAGLASY. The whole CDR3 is CTCSAGLASYEQYF.